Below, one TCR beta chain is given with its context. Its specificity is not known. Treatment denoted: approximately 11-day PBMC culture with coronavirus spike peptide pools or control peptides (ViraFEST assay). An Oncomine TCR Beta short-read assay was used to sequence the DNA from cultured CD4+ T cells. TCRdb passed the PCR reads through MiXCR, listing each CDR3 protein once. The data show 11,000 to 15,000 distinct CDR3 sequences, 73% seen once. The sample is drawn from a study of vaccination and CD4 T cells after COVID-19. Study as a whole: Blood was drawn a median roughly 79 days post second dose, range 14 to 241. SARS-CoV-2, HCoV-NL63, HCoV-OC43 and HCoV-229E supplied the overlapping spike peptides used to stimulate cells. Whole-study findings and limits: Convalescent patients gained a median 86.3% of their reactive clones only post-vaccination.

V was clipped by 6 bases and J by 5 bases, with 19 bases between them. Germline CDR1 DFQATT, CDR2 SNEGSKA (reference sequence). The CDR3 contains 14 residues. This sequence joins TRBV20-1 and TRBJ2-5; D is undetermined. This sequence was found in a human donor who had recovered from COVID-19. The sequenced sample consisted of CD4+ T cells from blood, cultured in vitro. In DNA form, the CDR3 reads TGCAGTGCCGCAAATTGGACCTCGAGGGAGACCCAGTACTTC. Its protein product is CSAANWTSRETQYF.